A single sample gave rise to the 25 T cell receptor beta chains below, sequenced in a study of Ad26.COV2.S vaccination and SARS-CoV-2 variants. Stated treatment: roughly 18 received Ad26.COV2.S at low or high dose, single or two shots; about 5 received placebo; per-sample allocation not given. Each sample was drawn 63 days after the first injection (of vaccine or placebo). Data came from immunoSEQ multiplex PCR; TCRdb stores just in-frame clones and leaves some out. Of roughly 300,000 clones listed, around 89% are singletons. Here the sequenced sample was peripheral blood, taken in a trial of Ad26.COV2.S vaccine versus placebo. The receptors come from a person between 18 and 59 years old who received the Ad26.COV2.S COVID-19 vaccine or a placebo.

V and J are TRBV4-3 and TRBJ2-1, with 9 bases matching TRBD1. V gave up 4 bases and J gave up 8 bases; unmatched junction bases: 6. The germline V gene encodes CDR1 LGHNA and CDR2 YSLEER. This CDR3 comprises 14 residues. The CDR3 DNA reads TGCGCCAGCAGCCCAGGGACAGGGTTGTATGAGCAGTTCTTC. Its protein product is CASSPGTGLYEQFF.

The chain is built from TRBV11-1 and TRBJ2-2, with D perhaps TRBD2 (7 bases). The CDR3 extends over 15 amino acids. CDR1 and CDR2 (germline): SGHAT, FQDESV (reference sequence). The V end was cut by 7 bases, the J end by 4 bases, with 16 bases between. The CDR3 loop is CASIPGRGTTGELFF. The CDR3 coding sequence is TGTGCCAGCATCCCGGGGAGGGGGACCACCGGGGAGCTGTTTTTT.

The genes are TRBV6-2 or TRBV6-3 and TRBJ1-2; 9 nucleotides align to TRBD1. The germline CDR1 and CDR2 sequences are MNHEY and SVGEGT. The junction had 4 bases not matched to a gene; V was cut back by 5 bases and J by 0 bases. The CDR3 covers 15 residues. The CDR3 loop is CASSQRQGANYGYTF. CDR3 DNA: TGTGCCAGCAGTCAGAGACAGGGGGCTAACTATGGCTACACCTTC.

The chain joins TRBV9 to TRBJ2-6; possible D gene TRBD1, 5 bases. CDR1 SGDLS and CDR2 YYNGEE come from the germline V gene. Trimming shortened V by 1 base and J by 1 base, and 18 bases separated the two germline ends. This CDR3 has 19 residues. The CDR3 sequence is CASSVIPGSLSSGANVLTF. Written as DNA, the CDR3 is TGTGCCAGCAGCGTAATTCCAGGGTCGCTCTCATCTGGGGCCAACGTCCTGACTTTC.

The chain joins TRBV9 to TRBJ1-1, with a weak D call TRBD1 (6 bases). The CDR3 totals 15 residues. CDR1 and CDR2 (germline): SGDLS, YYNGEE. Trimming took off 3 bases at V and 5 bases at J, with 17 bases between the two ends. CDR3 residues: CASSELQGARTEAFF. The CDR3 DNA sequence: TGTGCCAGCAGCGAGCTACAGGGTGCGCGGACTGAAGCTTTCTTT.

The CDR3 nucleotides are TGCGCCAGCAGCCAGGAAGGTGGTCCCCAGCATTTT. This codes for CASSQEGGPQHF. The rearrangement uses TRBV4-3 and TRBJ1-5; no clear D. The V end was cut by 3 bases, the J end by 10 bases, with 10 bases between. The CDR3 totals 12 residues. The V gene's germline CDR1 is LGHNA and CDR2 YSLEER.

The CDR3 spells CASRPSVGNGYTF. The CDR3 nucleotides read TGTGCAAGTCGCCCGTCGGTCGGGAATGGCTACACCTTC. The chain combines TRBV12-2 with TRBJ1-2. TRBV12-2 is classified as a pseudogene. This CDR3 is built from 13 residues.

The DNA for the CDR3 is TGTGCCAGCGGGCTAAAGGCAGGGGGGAACGAAGCTTTCTTT. Translation: CASGLKAGGNEAFF. This chain uses TRBV7-2 with TRBJ1-1; 7 bases agree with TRBD1. The germline gives CDR1 SGHTA, CDR2 FQGNSA. V lost 8 bases and J lost 8; bases outside the gene matches: 14. CDR3 length: 14 amino acids.

This chain links TRBV25-1 with TRBJ2-2; D is uncertain. The V gene's germline CDR1 is MGHDK and CDR2 SYGVNS. CDR3 length equals 13 residues. V shed 4 bases and J shed 2 bases, with 5 bases lying between them. The CDR3, as DNA: TGTGCCAGCAGTGCTATCAACACCGGGGAGCTGTTTTTT. Translation gives CASSAINTGELFF.

CDR3 DNA: TGTGCCAGCAGCTTAGCGTGGGGACAGAATTCACCCCTCCACTTT. It encodes CASSLAWGQNSPLHF. This chain connects TRBV7-2 to TRBJ1-6; TRBD1 matches at 7 bases. The CDR3 is made up of 15 amino acids. Germline lookup yields CDR1 SGHTA and CDR2 FQGNSA. The junction had 3 bases not matched to a gene; V was cut back by 0 bases and J by 7 bases.

This chain uses TRBV27 with TRBJ2-7; weak D call: TRBD2 (5 bases). The germline CDR1 and CDR2 sequences are MNHEY and SMNVEV (reference sequence). The CDR3 is 17 amino acids. With 2 bases removed from V and 2 bases from J, the gap between germline ends came to 19 bases. For the CDR3, the DNA is TGTGCCAGCAGTTTACCACCTCGGGCAGGAGGAGCCTACGAGCAGTACTTC. This gives the protein CASSLPPRAGGAYEQYF.

This rearrangement joins TRBV28 to TRBJ2-5, with 10 bases lining up with TRBD2. V was pared by 5 bases and J by 0 bases, with 6 bases of the junction left unmatched. This CDR3 region has 16 residues. Germline V lookup: CDR1 MDHEN, CDR2 SYDVKM. As DNA, the CDR3 is TGTGCCAGCAGTGCCCCCGGGACTAGCGACCAAGAGACCCAGTACTTC. It encodes CASSAPGTSDQETQYF.

The CDR3 loop is CASSFMGDYNEQFF. CDR3 coding DNA: TGTGCCAGCAGTTTTATGGGGGACTACAATGAGCAGTTCTTC. V is TRBV27 and J is TRBJ2-1; possibly TRBD1 or TRBD2 for D (5 bases each). This CDR3 contains 14 residues. CDR1 is MNHEY and CDR2 is SMNVEV in the germline V gene (reference sequence). The ends were cut back, 3 bases at V and 3 bases at J, with 9 bases in the middle.

The genes are TRBV7-3 and TRBJ2-1; 8 bases align to TRBD1. Germline assignment: CDR1 SGHTA and CDR2 FQGTGA. Trimming cost V 8 bases and J 8 bases; bases outside gene matches: 14. The length of the CDR3 is 15 residues. The CDR3 nucleotides read TGTGCCAGCCTAAGGGGGACAGGAACTGTGGATGAGCAGTTCTTC. This gives the protein CASLRGTGTVDEQFF.

The chain has TRBV4-3 and TRBJ2-2; 9 positions agree with TRBD2. Germline V CDR1 and CDR2: LGHNA, YSLEER. There are 19 residues in the CDR3. V lost 0 bases to trimming and J lost 0 bases; unmatched junction nucleotides: 8. Written as DNA, the CDR3 is TGCGCCAGCAGCCAAGAGGTGATAGCGGGAGCTTCGAACACCGGGGAGCTGTTTTTT. It yields the protein CASSQEVIAGASNTGELFF.

V and J are TRBV28 and TRBJ2-2; possibly TRBD2 for D (6 bases). V lost 6 bases, J lost 3 bases, and 14 bases lay in between. Per the germline V gene, CDR1 is MDHEN and CDR2 is SYDVKM. The CDR3 totals 15 residues. CDR3 amino acids: CASSPRGGYTGELFF. The CDR3, as DNA: TGTGCCAGCAGCCCACGGGGAGGTTACACCGGGGAGCTGTTTTTT.

The chain combines TRBV7-9 with TRBJ2-3; D is perhaps TRBD2 (5 bases). The CDR3 covers 18 residues. In germline, CDR1 is SEHNR, CDR2 FQNEAQ (reference sequence). Trimming shortened V by 5 bases and J by 4 bases, and 25 bases separated the two germline ends. CDR3 DNA sequence: TGTGCCAGCAGCCGTCGGGGTCCTAGGTCTCCGCGCCCAGATACGCAGTATTTT. Its protein product is CASSRRGPRSPRPDTQYF.

The rearrangement joins TRBV28 to TRBJ1-5, with D unresolved. Germline-derived CDR1 and CDR2 are MDHEN and SYDVKM. CDR3 length: 14 residues. V shed 2 bases and J shed 2 bases, with 7 bases lying between them. CDR3 bases: TGTGCCAGCAGTTTAACCCCGGGCAATCAGCCCCAGCATTTT. Its translation: CASSLTPGNQPQHF.

The chain employs TRBV3-1 (or the pseudogene TRBV3-2) and TRBJ2-1; possible D gene TRBD2, 5 bases. CDR3 size: 12 residues. V lost 2 bases and J lost 12, with 11 bases in between. Germline V gene sequence: CDR1 LGHDT, CDR2 YNNKEL (reference sequence). The CDR3 coding sequence is TGTGCCAGCAGCCAATACCGGGCGGGGCAGTTCTTC. It is translated as CASSQYRAGQFF.

The CDR3 here is CASSLAPSGFADTQYF. The CDR3 DNA is TGCGCCAGCAGCTTGGCCCCTAGCGGGTTTGCAGATACGCAGTATTTT. This chain connects TRBV5-1 to TRBJ2-3, with TRBD2 identical over 8 bases. V dropped 0 bases and J dropped 4; count of bases not matched to a gene: 7. CDR3 size: 16 residues. Germline values: CDR1 SGHRS, CDR2 YFSETQ.

This chain uses TRBV28 with TRBJ2-1; D may be TRBD1 or TRBD2 (5 bases each). The germline V gene has CDR1 MDHEN and CDR2 SYDVKM. Trimming took 4 bases from V and 0 from J, leaving 7 bases between them. The CDR3 contains 14 residues. The CDR3 nucleotides read TGTGCCAGCAGTTGGGGGAGCTCCTACAATGAGCAGTTCTTC. Its protein product is CASSWGSSYNEQFF. The entire variable domain, with the rest obtained from reference TRBV28 and TRBJ2-1, is as follows: DVKVTQSSRYLVKRTGEKVFLECVQDMDHENMFWYRQDPGLGLRLIYFSYDVKMKEKGDIPEGYSVSREKKERFSLILESASTNQTSMYLCASSWGSSYNEQFFGPGTRLTVL.

The chain links TRBV29-1 to TRBJ1-1; D is uncertain. Germline V gene lookup returns CDR1 SQVTM and CDR2 ANQGSEA. CDR3 length: 15 residues. V dropped 7 bases and J dropped 4 bases, with 22 bases sitting between them. Here the CDR3 reads CSAYPLGRWTTEAFF. The CDR3, as DNA: TGCAGCGCTTACCCCTTAGGGCGCTGGACCACTGAAGCTTTCTTT.

The chain has TRBV19 and TRBJ2-1; perhaps TRBD2 as D (6 bases). Between the trimmed V and J ends, which lost 9 bases and 10 bases, there was a span of 19 bases. This CDR3 region has 13 residues. Germline CDR1 is LNHDA and CDR2 is SQIVND (reference sequence). DNA for the CDR3: TGTGCCAGCGAGGAGGGTCCCAGAGGGGAGCAGTTCTTC. It specifies CASEEGPRGEQFF.

This clone was seen just once. This rearrangement joins TRBV6-2 or TRBV6-3 to TRBJ2-1; TRBD1 is a possible D gene (6 bases). The germline gives CDR1 MNHEY, CDR2 SVGEGT. The CDR3 extends over 16 amino acids. With 2 bases removed from V and 0 bases from J, the gap between germline ends came to 11 bases. In nucleotides, the CDR3 is TGTGCCAGCAGTTACGCAGGGGTTAGCTCCTACAATGAGCAGTTCTTC. Protein: CASSYAGVSSYNEQFF.

This clone was detected once. The gene calls are TRBV3-1 (or the pseudogene TRBV3-2) and TRBJ2-3; no clear D gene. The V end lost 0 bases, the J end lost 4 bases, and 17 bases lay between the germline ends. In germline, CDR1 is LGHDT, CDR2 YNNKEL (reference sequence). The CDR3 consists of 17 residues. For the CDR3, the DNA is TGTGCCAGCAGCCAAGATAGTGCAGCCCAGGCGGCAGATACGCAGTATTTT. It specifies CASSQDSAAQAADTQYF.